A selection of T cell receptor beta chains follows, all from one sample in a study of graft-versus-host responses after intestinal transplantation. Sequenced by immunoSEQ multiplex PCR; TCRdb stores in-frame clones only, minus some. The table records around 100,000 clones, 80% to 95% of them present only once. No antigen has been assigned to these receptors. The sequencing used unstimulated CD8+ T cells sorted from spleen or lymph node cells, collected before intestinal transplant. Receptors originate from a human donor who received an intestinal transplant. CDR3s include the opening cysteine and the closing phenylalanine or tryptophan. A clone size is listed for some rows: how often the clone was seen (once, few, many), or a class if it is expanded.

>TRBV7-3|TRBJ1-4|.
CASRPTGASNEKLFF
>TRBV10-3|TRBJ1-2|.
CAISGGQGVDYGYTF
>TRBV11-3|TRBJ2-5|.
CASSLSLGGETQYF
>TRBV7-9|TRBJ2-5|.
CASLGRRGTQYF
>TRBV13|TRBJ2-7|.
CASSLLSSYEQYF
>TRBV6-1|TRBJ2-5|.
CASSEGFDGETQYF
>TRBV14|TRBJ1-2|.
CASSHDGDPLSYGYTF
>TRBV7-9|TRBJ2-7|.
CASSSEGGEQYF
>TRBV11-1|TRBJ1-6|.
CASSLGTDNSPLHF
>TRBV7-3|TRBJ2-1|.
CASSLGSNEQFF
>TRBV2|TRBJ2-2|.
CASSGNNAPGPAVMFF
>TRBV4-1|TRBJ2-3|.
CASSPTQGGTLTDTQYF
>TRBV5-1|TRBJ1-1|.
CASSFRPGQPYTEAFF
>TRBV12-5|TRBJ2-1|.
CASGFTNSYVNNEQFF
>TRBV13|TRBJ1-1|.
CASRSRRGPNTEAFF
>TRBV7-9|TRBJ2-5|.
CASSPPDGGAEGTQYF
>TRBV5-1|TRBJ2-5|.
CASRSPGTAARETQYF
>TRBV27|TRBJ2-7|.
CASSLSQSSYEQYF
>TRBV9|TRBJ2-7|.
CASSAGTAATYEQYF
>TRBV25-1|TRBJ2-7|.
CASSEFQGSYEQYF
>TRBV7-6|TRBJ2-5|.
CASSLAQAELQETQYF
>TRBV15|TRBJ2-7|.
CATSSSRAGDYEQYF
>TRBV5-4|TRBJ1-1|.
CASNPGTGTEAFF
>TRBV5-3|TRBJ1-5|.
CARSLKQSPPQVQHF
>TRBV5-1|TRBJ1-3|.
CASSLGGSVAGNTIYF
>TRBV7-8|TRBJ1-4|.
CASSSSGVIEKLFF
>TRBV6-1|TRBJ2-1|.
CASCPTSGYYNEQFF
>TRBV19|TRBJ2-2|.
CASRVRGAGELFF
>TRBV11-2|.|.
CASSLVFSGGPEQYF
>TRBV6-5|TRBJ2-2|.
CASGRGPTGELFF
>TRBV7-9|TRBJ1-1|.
CASSYGQGLATLMNTEAFF
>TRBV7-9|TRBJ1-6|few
CASSGSPGGWESPLHF
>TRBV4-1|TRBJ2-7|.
CASSQDRGGSYEQYF
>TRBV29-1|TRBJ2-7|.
CSVEGRASGVGYEQYF
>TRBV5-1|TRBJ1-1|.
CASTRTGHTEAFF
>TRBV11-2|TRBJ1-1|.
CASSLDRTVEAFF
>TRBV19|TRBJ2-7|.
CASSIDGGGDHYEQYF
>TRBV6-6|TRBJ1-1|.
CASRLGTGFEAFF
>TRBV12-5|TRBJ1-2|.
CASGLVTGDGYTF